The entry that follows covers one T cell receptor (beta chain) sequence. The data derive from a study of cytomegalovirus exposure and HLA in healthy donors. The CDR3 spans 14 residues. Germline V CDR1 and CDR2: SEHNR, FQNEAQ (reference sequence). V was pared by 4 bases and J by 2 bases, with 12 bases between. Both 60 Vbeta primers and 13 Jbeta primers went into the PCR. Libraries were prepared by immunoSEQ multiplex PCR; TCRdb keeps only in-frame clonotypes and omits some of them. The sample yields more than 85,000 clones, roughly 79% seen once. The sequenced sample was PBMCs. This TCR came from a woman younger than 45 in good health and CMV-seronegative. This sequence joins TRBV7-9 and TRBJ2-7; possibly TRBD2 for D (5 bases). The CDR3: CASSSSPGTYEQYF. CDR3 nucleotides: TGTGCCAGCAGCTCGAGCCCCGGGACCTACGAGCAGTACTTC.